This T cell receptor beta chain comes out of a study of T cell responses to AZD1222 COVID-19 vaccine. The protocol was immunoSEQ multiplex PCR, while the TCRdb copy is restricted to in-frame clones and leaves out a portion. Altogether approximately 110,000 clones are present, 70% to 90% being singletons, with the ten largest covering 9% to 9.5%. Trimming pared 7 bases from V and 4 bases from J, leaving 7 bases between. This CDR3 spans 11 amino acids. Notes on the study in general: Just six people given AZD1222 tested seropositive at baseline. Among the donors, most were white British and more were female, and clonal diversity was possibly underestimated.

A word on this clone: The target antigen is unknown.

The J gene is TRBJ1-1, the V gene TRBV12-3 or TRBV12-4; D uncertain. The clonotype comes from an adult in good health. This sample comprised peripheral blood, obtained on day 0 of AZD1222 vaccination. The CDR3 DNA sequence: TGTGCCAGCAACTTAGCCACTGAAGCTTTCTTT. Protein product: CASNLATEAFF.